This T cell receptor (beta chain) was profiled in a study of T-cell reconstitution after alpha-beta-depleted transplantation in children. Trimming removed 4 bases from V and 0 bases from J, with 10 bases in between. This CDR3 comprises 16 residues. Researchers prepared the TCRbeta library using unique molecular identifiers, the study reports. From the PCR reads, TCRdb called clonotypes with MiXCR, one entry per CDR3 protein. The sample records 500,000 or so distinct CDR3 sequences, approximately 30% being singletons. This specimen consisted of PBMCs from the stem cell graft donor, obtained from the stem cell graft. The receptor was derived from a human donor who donated a stem cell graft to a child with aplastic anemia. The chain combines TRBV12-3 or TRBV12-4 with TRBJ1-6; TRBD1 is a possible D gene (5 bases). The CDR3 nucleotides read TGTGCCAGCAGTTACCAGGGTCGCTCCTATAATTCACCCCTCCACTTT. Protein product: CASSYQGRSYNSPLHF.